This T cell receptor beta chain was retrieved from a study of T-cell memory formation after mild COVID-19. The study's findings and limits: What remained unconfirmed was the SARS-CoV-2 specificity of second-wave clones peaking on day 37.

This clonotype turned up a few times. Its antigen is not known. TCRdb re-derived calls from the 5' RACE reads in MiXCR, one entry per CDR3 protein. The data contain around 82,000 distinct CDR3 sequences, 13% of them seen just once; the ten biggest clones take up around 41%. The germline V gene encodes CDR1 SGHKS and CDR2 YYEKEE (reference sequence). The ends were cut back, 7 bases at V and 6 bases at J, with 7 bases in the middle. The CDR3 runs to 11 residues. The source material was PBMCs or a T cell subset sorted from them (not recorded which). The chain has TRBV5-5 and TRBJ2-2; D gene uncertain. The clonotype originates from a man between 18 and 35 years old who had mild COVID-19 (a few samples of this study predate the infection). Cell type and time point are not known. The CDR3 region is CASEGPGELFF. Written as DNA, the CDR3 is TGTGCCAGCGAAGGCCCCGGGGAGCTGTTTTTT.